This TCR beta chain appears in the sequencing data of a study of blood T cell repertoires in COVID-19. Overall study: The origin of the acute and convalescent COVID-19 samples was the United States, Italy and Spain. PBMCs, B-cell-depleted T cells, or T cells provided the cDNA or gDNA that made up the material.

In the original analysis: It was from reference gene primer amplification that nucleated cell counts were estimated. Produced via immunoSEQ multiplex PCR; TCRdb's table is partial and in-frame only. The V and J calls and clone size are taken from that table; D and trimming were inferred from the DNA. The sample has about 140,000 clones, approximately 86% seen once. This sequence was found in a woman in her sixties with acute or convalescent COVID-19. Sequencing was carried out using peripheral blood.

CDR3 bases: TGTGCCAGCAGCTTAGTTGCTCTAGCGGGGAAAGAGACCCAGTACTTC. Amino acids: CASSLVALAGKETQYF. The chain recombines TRBV7-2 with TRBJ2-5, with 9 positions matching TRBD2. The CDR3 spans 16 residues. Germline trimming cut 1 base from V and 3 bases from J; bases unmatched to any gene: 6. Germline CDR1 reads SGHTA; CDR2 reads FQGNSA.